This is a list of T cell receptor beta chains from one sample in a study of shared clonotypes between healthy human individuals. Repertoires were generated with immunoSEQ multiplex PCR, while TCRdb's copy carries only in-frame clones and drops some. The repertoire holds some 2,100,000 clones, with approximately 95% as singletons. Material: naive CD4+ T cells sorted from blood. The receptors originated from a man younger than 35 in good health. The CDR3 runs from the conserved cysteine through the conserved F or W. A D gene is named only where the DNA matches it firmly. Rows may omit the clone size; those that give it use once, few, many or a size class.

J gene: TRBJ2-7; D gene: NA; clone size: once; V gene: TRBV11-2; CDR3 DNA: TGTGCCAGCACCCGCGGGACAAAGGGATCTGAGGGGCAGTACTTC; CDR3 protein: CASTRGTKGSEGQYF
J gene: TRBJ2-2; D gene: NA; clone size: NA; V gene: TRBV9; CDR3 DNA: TGTGCCAGCAGCGTAGGGGAATCTCCCAGGGGCGGGGAGCTGTTTTTT; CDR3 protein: CASSVGESPRGGELFF
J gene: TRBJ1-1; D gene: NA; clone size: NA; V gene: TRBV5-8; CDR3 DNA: TGTGCCAGCAGTCTCGGGGCAGGGTTGAACACTGAAGCTTTCTTT; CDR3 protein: CASSLGAGLNTEAFF
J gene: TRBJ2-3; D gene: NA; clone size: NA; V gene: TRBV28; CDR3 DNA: TGTGCCAGCAGTTTACTAGCCCGCACAGATACGCAGTATTTT; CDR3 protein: CASSLLARTDTQYF
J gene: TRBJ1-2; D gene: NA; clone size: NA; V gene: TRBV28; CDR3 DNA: TGTGCCAGCAGTTTAGGTCTCTATGGCTACACCTTC; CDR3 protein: CASSLGLYGYTF
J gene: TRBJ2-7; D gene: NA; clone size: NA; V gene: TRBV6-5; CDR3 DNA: TGTGCCAGCAGTTACTCGACAGCATCCTACGAGCAGTACTTC; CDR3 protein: CASSYSTASYEQYF
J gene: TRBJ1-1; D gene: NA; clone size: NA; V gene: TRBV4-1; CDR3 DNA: TGCGCCAGCAGCCACCACTTGATCGGTAGTGGGCGAGAAGGGGACACTGAAGCTTTCTTT; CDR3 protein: CASSHHLIGSGREGDTEAFF
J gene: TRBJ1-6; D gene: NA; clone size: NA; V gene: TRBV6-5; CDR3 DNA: TGTGCCAGCAGTTACTCGATGGGGCAGCGAGGTTCACCCCTCCACTTT; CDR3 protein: CASSYSMGQRGSPLHF
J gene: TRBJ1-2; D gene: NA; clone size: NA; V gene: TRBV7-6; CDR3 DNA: TGTGCCAGCAGCTTAGAGAGTGGGCAGCACTATGGCTACACCTTC; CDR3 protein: CASSLESGQHYGYTF
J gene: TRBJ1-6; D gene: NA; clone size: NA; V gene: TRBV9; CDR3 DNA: TGTGCCAGCAGCGTAGCTGCGGACAAATTGGGGCCCCTCCACTTT; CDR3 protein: CASSVAADKLGPLHF
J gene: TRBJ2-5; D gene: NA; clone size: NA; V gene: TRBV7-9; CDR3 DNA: TGTGCCAGCAGCCTTACTTCCGGGACCCAAGAGACCCAGTACTTC; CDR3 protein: CASSLTSGTQETQYF
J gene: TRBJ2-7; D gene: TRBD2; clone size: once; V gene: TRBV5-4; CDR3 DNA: TGTGCCAGCAGACCGGGACTAGCGGGGCGCTACGAGCAGTACTTC; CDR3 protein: CASRPGLAGRYEQYF
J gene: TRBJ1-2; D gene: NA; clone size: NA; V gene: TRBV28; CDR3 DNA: TGTGCCAGCAGTTTGGGACCTCGGGGCTACACCTTC; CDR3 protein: CASSLGPRGYTF
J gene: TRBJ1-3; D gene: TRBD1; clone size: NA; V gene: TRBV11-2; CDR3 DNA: TGTGCCAGCAGCCAGGACAGGGTCTCTGGAAACACCATATATTTT; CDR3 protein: CASSQDRVSGNTIYF